The TCR beta chain under discussion was sequenced for a study of blood T cell repertoires in COVID-19. Measured with immunoSEQ multiplex PCR; TCRdb has only the in-frame clones, and not every one. This repertoire shows 180,000 or so clones, 83% found once; its top ten account for roughly 4%. Participant age was roughly 18 to 95 years, and participants resided in fewer than 30 US areas. CDR1 is LNHNV and CDR2 is YYDKDF in the germline V gene (reference sequence). The CDR3 extends over 16 amino acids. V lost 0 bases, J lost 5 bases, and 16 bases lay in between. This rearrangement joins TRBV15 to TRBJ2-5, with D possibly matching TRBD2 (6 bases). The sequence derives from a woman in her forties or fifties in a cohort exposed to, infected with or recovered from COVID-19 (not recorded which). Input material: PBMCs or T cells enriched from blood (not recorded which). The CDR3 is CATSRDRTTGRETQYF. CDR3 nucleotide sequence: TGTGCCACCAGCAGAGATAGAACAACGGGGAGGGAGACCCAGTACTTC.